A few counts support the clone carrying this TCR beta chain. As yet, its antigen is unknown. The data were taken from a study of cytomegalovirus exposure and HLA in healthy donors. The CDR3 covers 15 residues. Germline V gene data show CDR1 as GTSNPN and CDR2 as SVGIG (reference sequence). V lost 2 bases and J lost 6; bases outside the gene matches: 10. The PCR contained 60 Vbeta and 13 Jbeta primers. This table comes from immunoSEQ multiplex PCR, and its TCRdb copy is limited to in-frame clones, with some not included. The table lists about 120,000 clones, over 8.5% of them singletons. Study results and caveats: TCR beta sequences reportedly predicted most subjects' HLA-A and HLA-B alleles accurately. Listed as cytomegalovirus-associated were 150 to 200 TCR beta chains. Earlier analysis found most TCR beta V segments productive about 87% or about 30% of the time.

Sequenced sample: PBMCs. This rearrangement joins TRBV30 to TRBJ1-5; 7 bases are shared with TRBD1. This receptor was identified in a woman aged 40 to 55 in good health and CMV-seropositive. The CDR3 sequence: CAWSSSHRGSQPQHF. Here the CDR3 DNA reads TGTGCCTGGAGTTCATCCCACAGGGGAAGTCAGCCCCAGCATTTT.